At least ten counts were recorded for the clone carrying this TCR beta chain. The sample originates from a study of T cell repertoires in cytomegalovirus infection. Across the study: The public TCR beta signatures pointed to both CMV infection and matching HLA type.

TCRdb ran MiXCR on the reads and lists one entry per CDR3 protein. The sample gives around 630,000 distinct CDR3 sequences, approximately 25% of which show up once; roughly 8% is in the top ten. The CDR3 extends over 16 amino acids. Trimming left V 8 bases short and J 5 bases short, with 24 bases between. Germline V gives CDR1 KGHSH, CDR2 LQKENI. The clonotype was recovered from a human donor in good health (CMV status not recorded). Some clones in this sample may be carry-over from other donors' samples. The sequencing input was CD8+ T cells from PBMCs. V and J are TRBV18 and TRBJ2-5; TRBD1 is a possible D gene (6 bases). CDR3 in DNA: TGTGCCAGCCTACCGCCTCGCCAAACAGGGCTGGAGACCCAGTACTTC. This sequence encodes CASLPPRQTGLETQYF.